The sequence of this T cell receptor (beta chain) was determined in a study of T cell responses to AZD1222 COVID-19 vaccine. There are a few counts of this clone. Its antigen is as yet unknown. V lost 1 base to trimming and J lost 3 bases, with 14 bases between them. Per germline, CDR1 SGHRS and CDR2 YFSETQ. The CDR3 is 16 amino acids. Profiled with immunoSEQ multiplex PCR; TCRdb holds only in-frame clones, not every one. The data show roughly 180,000 clones, with around 90% seen just once and less than 3% held by the top ten. Study results and caveats: The span of vaccine-associated CD4 TCRs extended across spike, with dominance at 160-218 and 743-854. Repertoire collection took place solely once the T cell response had peaked.

Sequences were derived from peripheral blood, sampled on day 0 of AZD1222 vaccination. The source of this sequence is an adult in good health. V gene TRBV5-1 combines with J gene TRBJ1-5; no reliable D call. The CDR3 protein is CASSLLAATPNQPQHF. In DNA, the CDR3 is TGCGCCAGCAGCTTGTTGGCCGCAACCCCCAATCAGCCCCAGCATTTT.